The source of this T cell receptor beta chain is a study of cytomegalovirus exposure and HLA in healthy donors. Study-wide points: It was approximately 160 TCR beta chains that were listed as cytomegalovirus-associated. Presence/absence comparisons presumed near-even sequencing depth among donors.

CDR3 length equals 14 residues. Germline assignment: CDR1 SGHAT and CDR2 FQNNGV. The V gene lost 4 bases and the J gene lost 2 bases, with 11 bases spanning the gap. This clone was counted between two and nine times. No antigen is known for it. The PCR was carried out with 60 Vbeta primers and 13 Jbeta primers. Sequencing was performed with immunoSEQ multiplex PCR; in TCRdb, only in-frame clones are kept and a portion is missing. The table lists 150,000 to 200,000 clones, approximately 80% of them singletons. The source of this sequence is a woman younger than 30 in good health and CMV-seronegative. The V and J genes are TRBV11-2 and TRBJ1-1; weak D call: TRBD1 (5 bases). Sequencing was performed on PBMCs. The CDR3 is CASSWGEANTEAFF. The CDR3 DNA sequence: TGTGCCAGCAGCTGGGGGGAGGCAAACACTGAAGCTTTCTTT.